This TCR beta chain was observed in a study of cytomegalovirus exposure and HLA in healthy donors. The PCR employed 60 Vbeta primers together with 13 Jbeta primers. Sequenced by immunoSEQ multiplex PCR; TCRdb stores in-frame clones only, minus some. Here the sample spans 100,000 to 150,000 clones, about two thirds being singletons. This clone has a single count. CDR1 and CDR2 from the germline V gene are MDHEN and SYDVKM. This CDR3 is 12 amino acids long. The ends lost 3 bases at V and 11 bases at J; junction bases unmatched: 5. The sequence came from a middle-aged man in good health and CMV-seropositive. Sequencing was done on a sample of PBMCs. V gene TRBV28 combines with J gene TRBJ1-1; 8 positions match TRBD1. CDR3 sequence (DNA): TGTGCCAGCAGTTTCCGGACAGGGATGGCTTTCTTT. It encodes CASSFRTGMAFF.